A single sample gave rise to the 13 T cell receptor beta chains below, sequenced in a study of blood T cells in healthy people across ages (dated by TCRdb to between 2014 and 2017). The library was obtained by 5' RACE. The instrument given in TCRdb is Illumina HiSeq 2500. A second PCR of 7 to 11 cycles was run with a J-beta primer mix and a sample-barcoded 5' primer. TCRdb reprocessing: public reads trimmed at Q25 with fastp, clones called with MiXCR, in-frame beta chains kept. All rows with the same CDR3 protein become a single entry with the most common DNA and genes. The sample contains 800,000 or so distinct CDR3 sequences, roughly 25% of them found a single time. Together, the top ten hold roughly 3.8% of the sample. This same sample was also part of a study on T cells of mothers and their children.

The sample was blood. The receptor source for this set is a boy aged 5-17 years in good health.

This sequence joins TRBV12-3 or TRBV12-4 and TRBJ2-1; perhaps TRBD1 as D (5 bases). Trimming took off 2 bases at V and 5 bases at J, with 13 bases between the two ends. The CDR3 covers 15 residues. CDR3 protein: CASSLRQWKDNEQFF. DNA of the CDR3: TGTGCCAGCAGTTTAAGACAGTGGAAGGACAATGAGCAGTTCTTC.

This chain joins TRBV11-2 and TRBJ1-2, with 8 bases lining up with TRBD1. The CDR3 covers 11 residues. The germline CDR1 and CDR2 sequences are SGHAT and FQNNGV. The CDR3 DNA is TGTGCAATCAGGGGGCGTGGTGGCTACACCTTC. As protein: CAIRGRGGYTF.

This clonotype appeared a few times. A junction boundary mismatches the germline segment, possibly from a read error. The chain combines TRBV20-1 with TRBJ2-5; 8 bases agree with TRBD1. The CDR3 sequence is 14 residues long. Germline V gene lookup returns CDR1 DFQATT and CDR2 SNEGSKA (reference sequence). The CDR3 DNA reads TGCAGTGCGAGAGTACAGGGGGTCGGAGAGACCCAGTACTTC. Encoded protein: CSARVQGVGETQYF.

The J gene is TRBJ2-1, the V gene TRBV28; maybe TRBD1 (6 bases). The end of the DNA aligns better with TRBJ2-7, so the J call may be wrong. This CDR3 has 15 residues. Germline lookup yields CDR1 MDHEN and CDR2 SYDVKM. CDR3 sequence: CASSGRDNAVYEQYF. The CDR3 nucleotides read TGTGCCAGCAGTGGCCGGGACAATGCCGTCTACGAGCAGTACTTC.

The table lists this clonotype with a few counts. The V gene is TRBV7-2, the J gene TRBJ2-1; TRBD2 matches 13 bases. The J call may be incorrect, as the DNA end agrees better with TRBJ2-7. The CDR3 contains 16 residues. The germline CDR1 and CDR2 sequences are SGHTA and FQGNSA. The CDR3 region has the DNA TGTGCCAGCAGCGCGCCGGGACTAGCGGGAAACTACGAGCAGTACTTC. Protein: CASSAPGLAGNYEQYF.

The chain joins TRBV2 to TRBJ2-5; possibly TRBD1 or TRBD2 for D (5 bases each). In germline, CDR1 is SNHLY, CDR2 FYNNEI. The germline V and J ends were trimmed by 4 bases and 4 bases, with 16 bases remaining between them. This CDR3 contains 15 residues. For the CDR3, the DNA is TGTGCCAGCAGTGGGGACGGGCTAAGGGGAGAGACCCAGTACTTC. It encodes CASSGDGLRGETQYF.

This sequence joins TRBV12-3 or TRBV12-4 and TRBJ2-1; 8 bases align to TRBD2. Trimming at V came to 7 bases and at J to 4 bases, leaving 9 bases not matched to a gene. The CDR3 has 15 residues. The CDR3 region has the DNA TGTGCCAGCACCTCGGTGGTAGCGGGGTACAATGAGCAGTTCTTC. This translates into CASTSVVAGYNEQFF.

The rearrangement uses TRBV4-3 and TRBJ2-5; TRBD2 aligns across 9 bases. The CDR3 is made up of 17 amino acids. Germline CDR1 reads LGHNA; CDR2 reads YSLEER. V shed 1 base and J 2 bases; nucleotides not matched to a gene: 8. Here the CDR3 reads CASSQAIASGVQETQYF. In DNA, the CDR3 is TGCGCCAGCAGCCAAGCAATTGCTAGCGGGGTTCAAGAGACCCAGTACTTC.

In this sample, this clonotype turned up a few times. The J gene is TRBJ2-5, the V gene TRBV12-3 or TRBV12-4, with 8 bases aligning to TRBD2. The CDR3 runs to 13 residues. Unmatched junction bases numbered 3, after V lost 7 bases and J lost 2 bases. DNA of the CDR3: TGTGCCAGCACCGGGACTAGACAAGAGACCCAGTACTTC. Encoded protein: CASTGTRQETQYF.

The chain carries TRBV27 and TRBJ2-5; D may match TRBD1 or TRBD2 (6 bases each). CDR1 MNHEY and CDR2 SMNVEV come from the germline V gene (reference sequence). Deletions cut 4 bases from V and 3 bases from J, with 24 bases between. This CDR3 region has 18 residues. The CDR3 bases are TGTGCCAGCAGTTCCTTGGGGGGCCGTACCGGGGCTAAAGAGACCCAGTACTTC. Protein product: CASSSLGGRTGAKETQYF.

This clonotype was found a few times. This CDR3 is CASSLDLAGSYNEQFF. Written as DNA, the CDR3 is TGCGCCAGCAGCTTGGATTTAGCGGGTTCCTACAATGAGCAGTTCTTC. This sequence joins TRBV5-1 and TRBJ2-1, with 7 bases lining up with TRBD2. The CDR3 sequence is 16 residues long. CDR1 is SGHRS, CDR2 YFSETQ, per germline. The V and J ends lost 0 bases and 1 base, in that order; junction bases with no gene match: 4. Combining the CDR3 with reference TRBV5-1 and TRBJ2-1 gives the whole variable domain KAGVTQTPRYLIKTRGQQVTLSCSPISGHRSVSWYQQTPGQGLQFLFEYFSETQRNKGNFPGRFSGRQFSNSRSEMNVSTLELGDSALYLCASSLDLAGSYNEQFFGPGTRLTVL.

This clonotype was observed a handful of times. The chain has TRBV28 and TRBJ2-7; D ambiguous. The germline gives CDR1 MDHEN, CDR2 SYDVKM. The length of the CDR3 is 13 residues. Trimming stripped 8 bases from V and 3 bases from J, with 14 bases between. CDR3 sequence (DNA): TGTGCCAGCGGTCCGTCATCGGTCTACGAGCAGTACTTC. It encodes CASGPSSVYEQYF.

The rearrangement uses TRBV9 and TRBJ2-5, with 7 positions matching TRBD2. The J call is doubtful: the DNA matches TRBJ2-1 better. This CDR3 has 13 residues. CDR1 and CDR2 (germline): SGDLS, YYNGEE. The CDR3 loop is CASSGTSTHEQFF. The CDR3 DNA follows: TGTGCCAGCAGCGGGACTAGTACCCATGAGCAGTTCTTC.